Listed below are T cell receptor beta chains from one sample, sequenced in a study of T cell repertoires in cytomegalovirus infection. MiXCR was run by TCRdb on the reads, yielding one entry per CDR3 protein. The top ten clones hold 8% of a sample with hundreds of thousands of distinct CDR3 sequences, less than 25% of them seen once. Input material: CD8+ T cells from PBMCs. The origin of the receptors is a human donor in good health (CMV status not recorded). Some clones in this sample may be carry-over from other donors' samples. CDR3s include the opening cysteine and the closing phenylalanine or tryptophan. D genes are given only for firm matches. Expanded clones are given a class, and other clones once, few, many or no size at all.

>TRBV2|-|TRBJ2-1|few
CASSEAPGTNNEQFF
TGTGCCAGCAGTGAAGCGCCAGGGACAAACAATGAGCAGTTCTTC
>TRBV7-9|-|TRBJ1-2|many
CASSPGDGYGYTF
TGTGCCAGCAGCCCGGGGGACGGCTATGGCTACACCTTC
>TRBV12-3/TRBV12-4|TRBD2|TRBJ2-2|many
CASSFETSGDKPGELFF
TGTGCCAGCAGTTTCGAGACTAGCGGGGACAAACCCGGGGAGCTGTTTTTT
>TRBV27|-|TRBJ2-2|few
CASSQGGYTGELFF
TGTGCCAGCAGTCAAGGGGGTTACACCGGGGAGCTGTTTTTT
>TRBV6-2/TRBV6-3|TRBD2|TRBJ2-1|-
CASSYDAIGLKGLPYNEQFF
TGTGCCAGCAGTTATGATGCAATTGGCCTCAAGGGACTACCATACAATGAGCAGTTCTTC
>TRBV20-1|-|TRBJ2-5|-
CSARGRDTYQETQYF
TGCAGTGCTAGGGGCCGGGACACCTACCAAGAGACCCAGTACTTC
>TRBV4-1|TRBD1|TRBJ2-7|many
CASSQEGTDYEQYF
TGCGCCAGCAGCCAAGAGGGGACAGACTACGAGCAGTACTTC
>TRBV5-6|-|TRBJ2-1|once
CASSLDDWNEQFF
TGTGCCAGCAGCTTGGACGATTGGAATGAGCAGTTCTTC
>TRBV7-9|TRBD2|TRBJ2-2|few
CASRGLASGELFF
TGTGCCAGCAGGGGACTAGCGTCCGGGGAGCTGTTTTTT
>TRBV20-1|TRBD2|TRBJ2-1|-
CSAPTSGVSNEQFF
TGCAGTGCCCCTACTAGCGGGGTTAGCAATGAGCAGTTCTTC
>TRBV29-1|TRBD1|TRBJ1-1|-
CSVRTGDTEAFF
TGCAGCGTCCGGACAGGGGACACTGAAGCTTTCTTT
>TRBV5-4|-|TRBJ2-3|few
CASELGDSGTDTQYF
TGTGCCAGCGAGCTTGGAGACAGCGGCACAGATACGCAGTATTTT
>TRBV7-6|-|TRBJ1-5|many
CASSLGTGASNQPQHF
TGTGCCAGCAGCTTAGGTACAGGTGCTAGCAATCAGCCCCAGCATTTT
>TRBV20-1|-|TRBJ2-2|few
CSAIQLYTGELFF
TGCAGTGCTATACAGCTCTACACCGGGGAGCTGTTTTTT
>TRBV6-1|-|TRBJ1-2|many
CASTPDFYGYTF
TGTGCCAGCACCCCGGATTTCTATGGCTACACCTTC
>TRBV7-2|TRBD2|TRBJ2-3|many
CASSLRLAGISNAQYF
TGTGCCAGCAGCCTACGACTAGCGGGGATATCCAATGCGCAGTATTTT
>TRBV15|TRBD1|TRBJ1-5|few
CATSSDRGANQPQHF
TGTGCCACCAGCAGTGACAGGGGCGCCAATCAGCCCCAGCATTTT
>TRBV6-2/TRBV6-3|-|TRBJ2-2|-
CASSPWAGHTGELFF
TGTGCCAGCAGCCCCTGGGCAGGTCACACCGGGGAGCTGTTTTTT
>TRBV19|-|TRBJ1-1|-
CTSSIKTGGTEAFF
TGTACCAGTAGCATTAAGACGGGCGGCACTGAAGCTTTCTTT
>TRBV12-3/TRBV12-4|-|TRBJ2-5|many
CASSFGPETQYF
TGTGCCAGCAGTTTTGGCCCGGAGACCCAGTACTTC
>TRBV7-8|TRBD1|TRBJ2-3|many
CASSLARGTGYTDTQYF
TGTGCCAGCAGCTTAGCACGCGGGACAGGGTACACAGATACGCAGTATTTT
>TRBV29-1|-|TRBJ2-4|few
CSVVEGGLAKNIQYF
TGCAGCGTTGTAGAGGGCGGACTAGCCAAAAACATTCAGTACTTC
>TRBV6-2/TRBV6-3|-|TRBJ1-3|-
CASSYSKRHSFSGNTIYF
TGTGCCAGCAGTTACTCGAAGCGACACTCGTTCTCTGGAAACACCATATATTTT
>TRBV15|TRBD2|TRBJ2-3|few
CATSRGLASRDTQYF
TGTGCCACCAGCAGGGGACTAGCGTCAAGAGATACGCAGTATTTT
>TRBV6-6|-|TRBJ2-3|-
CASSYRAKRDTQYF
TGTGCCAGCAGTTACAGGGCCAAGCGGGATACGCAGTATTTT
>TRBV7-9|-|TRBJ2-1|few
CASSLVPMAYLDNEQFF
TGTGCCAGCAGCTTGGTACCCATGGCGTATTTGGACAATGAGCAGTTCTTC
>TRBV7-9|-|TRBJ2-1|-
CASSLTTVEEQFF
TGTGCCAGCAGCTTAACGACGGTTGAGGAGCAGTTCTTC
>TRBV7-9|-|TRBJ2-1|-
CASSPMVEQFF
TGTGCCAGCAGTCCTATGGTTGAGCAGTTCTTC
>TRBV12-5|-|TRBJ2-2|few
CASGFGKTNTGELFF
TGTGCTAGTGGTTTCGGAAAGACGAACACCGGGGAGCTGTTTTTT